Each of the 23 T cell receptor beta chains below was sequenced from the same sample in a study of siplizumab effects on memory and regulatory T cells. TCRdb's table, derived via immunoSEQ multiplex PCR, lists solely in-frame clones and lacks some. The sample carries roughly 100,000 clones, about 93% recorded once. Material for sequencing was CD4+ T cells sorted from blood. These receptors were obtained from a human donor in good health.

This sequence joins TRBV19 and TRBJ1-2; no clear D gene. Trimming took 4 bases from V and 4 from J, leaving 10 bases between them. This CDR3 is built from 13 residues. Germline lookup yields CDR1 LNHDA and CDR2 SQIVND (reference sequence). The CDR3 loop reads CASSSRRGYGYTF. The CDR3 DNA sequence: TGTGCCAGTAGTAGCCGACGGGGCTATGGCTACACCTTC.

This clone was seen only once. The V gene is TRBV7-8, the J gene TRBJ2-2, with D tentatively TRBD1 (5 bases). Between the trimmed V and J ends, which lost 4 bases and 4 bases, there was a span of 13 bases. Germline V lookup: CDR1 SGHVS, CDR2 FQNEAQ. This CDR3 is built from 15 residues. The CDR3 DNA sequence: TGTGCCAGCAGCTCCCTGGGCAGGGCCACCGGGGAGCTGTTTTTT. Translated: CASSSLGRATGELFF.

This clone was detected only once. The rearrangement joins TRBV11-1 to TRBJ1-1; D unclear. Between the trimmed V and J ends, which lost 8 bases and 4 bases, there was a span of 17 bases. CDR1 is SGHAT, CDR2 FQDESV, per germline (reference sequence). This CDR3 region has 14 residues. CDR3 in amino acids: CASRRAGPGTEAFF. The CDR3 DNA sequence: TGTGCCAGCCGACGTGCTGGACCGGGCACTGAAGCTTTCTTT.

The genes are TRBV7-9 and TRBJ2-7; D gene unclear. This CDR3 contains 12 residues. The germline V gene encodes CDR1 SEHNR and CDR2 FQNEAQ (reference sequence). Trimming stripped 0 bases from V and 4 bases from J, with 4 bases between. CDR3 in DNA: TGTGCCAGCAGCTTAGCTGAATACGAGCAGTACTTC. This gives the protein CASSLAEYEQYF.

In nucleotides, the CDR3 is TGTGCCAGTACTACAGCGATGAACACTGAAGCTTTCTTT. Encoded protein: CASTTAMNTEAFF. This rearrangement joins TRBV19 to TRBJ1-1; no reliable D call. V lost 7 bases and J 0 bases, leaving 9 bases between the germline ends. The CDR3 is 13 residues long. Per the germline V gene, CDR1 is LNHDA and CDR2 is SQIVND (reference sequence).

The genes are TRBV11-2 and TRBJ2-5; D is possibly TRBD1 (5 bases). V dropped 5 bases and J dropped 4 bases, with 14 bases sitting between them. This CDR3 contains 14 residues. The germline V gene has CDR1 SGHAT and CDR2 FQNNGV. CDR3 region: CASSVGVRGETQYF. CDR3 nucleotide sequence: TGTGCCAGCAGCGTTGGGGTAAGGGGAGAGACCCAGTACTTC. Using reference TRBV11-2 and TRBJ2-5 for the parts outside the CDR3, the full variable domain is EAGVAQSPRYKIIEKRQSVAFWCNPISGHATLYWYQQILGQGPKLLIQFQNNGVVDDSQLPKDRFSAERLKGVDSTLKIQPAKLEDSAVYLCASSVGVRGETQYFGPGTRLLVL.

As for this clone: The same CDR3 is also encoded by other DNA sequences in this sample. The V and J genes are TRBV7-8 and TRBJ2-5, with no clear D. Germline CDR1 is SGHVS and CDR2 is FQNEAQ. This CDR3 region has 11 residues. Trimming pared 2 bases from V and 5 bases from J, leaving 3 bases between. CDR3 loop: CASSLLETQYF. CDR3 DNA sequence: TGTGCCAGCAGCTTACTGGAGACCCAGTACTTC.

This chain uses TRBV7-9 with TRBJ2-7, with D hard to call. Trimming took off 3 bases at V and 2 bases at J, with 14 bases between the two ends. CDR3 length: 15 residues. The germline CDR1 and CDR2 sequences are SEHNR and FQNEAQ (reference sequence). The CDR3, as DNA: TGTGCCAGCAGCTTCGAAACTGCGAAAACCTACGAGCAGTACTTC. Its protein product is CASSFETAKTYEQYF.

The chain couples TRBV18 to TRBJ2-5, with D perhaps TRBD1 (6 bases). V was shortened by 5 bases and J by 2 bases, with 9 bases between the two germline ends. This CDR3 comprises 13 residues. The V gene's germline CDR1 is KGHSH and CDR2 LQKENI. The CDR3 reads CASSGDTQETQYF. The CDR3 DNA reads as TGTGCCAGCTCAGGGGACACACAAGAGACCCAGTACTTC.

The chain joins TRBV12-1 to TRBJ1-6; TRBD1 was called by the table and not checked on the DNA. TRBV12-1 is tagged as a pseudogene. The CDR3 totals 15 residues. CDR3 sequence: CASSFPGIYNSPLHF. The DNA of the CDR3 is TGTGCCAGCAGCTTTCCAGGCATTTATAATTCACCCCTCCACTTT.

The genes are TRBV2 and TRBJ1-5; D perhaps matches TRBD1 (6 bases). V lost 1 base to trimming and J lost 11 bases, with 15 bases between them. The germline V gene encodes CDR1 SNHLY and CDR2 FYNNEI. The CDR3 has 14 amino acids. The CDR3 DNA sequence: TGTGCCAGCAGTGAAGGGACGCAGGGGAGAGCCCAGCATTTT. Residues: CASSEGTQGRAQHF. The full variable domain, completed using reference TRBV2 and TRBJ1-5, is EPEVTQTPSHQVTQMGQEVILRCVPISNHLYFYWYRQILGQKVEFLVSFYNNEISEKSEIFDDQFSVERPDGSNFTLKIRSTKLEDSAMYFCASSEGTQGRAQHFGDGTRLSIL.

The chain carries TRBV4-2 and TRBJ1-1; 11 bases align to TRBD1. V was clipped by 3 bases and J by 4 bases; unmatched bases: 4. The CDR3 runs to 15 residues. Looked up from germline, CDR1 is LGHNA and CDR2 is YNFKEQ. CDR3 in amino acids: CASSHAGTGGTEAFF. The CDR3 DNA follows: TGTGCCAGCAGCCACGCCGGGACAGGGGGCACTGAAGCTTTCTTT.

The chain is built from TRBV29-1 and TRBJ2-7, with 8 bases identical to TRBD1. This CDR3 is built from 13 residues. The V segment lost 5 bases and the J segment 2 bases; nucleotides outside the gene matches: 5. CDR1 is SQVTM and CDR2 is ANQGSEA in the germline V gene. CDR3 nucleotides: TGCAGCGTTAAGACAGGGGCCACCTACGAGCAGTACTTC. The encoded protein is CSVKTGATYEQYF.

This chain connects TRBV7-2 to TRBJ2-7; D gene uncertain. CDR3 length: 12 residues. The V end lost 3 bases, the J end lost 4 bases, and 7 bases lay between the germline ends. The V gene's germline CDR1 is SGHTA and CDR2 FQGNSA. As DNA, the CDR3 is TGTGCCAGCAGCTTGGGCGATTACGAGCAGTACTTC. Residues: CASSLGDYEQYF. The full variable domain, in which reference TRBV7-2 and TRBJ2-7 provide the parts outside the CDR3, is GAGVSQSPSNKVTEKGKDVELRCDPISGHTALYWYRQSLGQGLEFLIYFQGNSAPDKSGLPSDRFSAERTGGSVSTLTIQRTQQEDSAVYLCASSLGDYEQYFGPGTRLTVT.

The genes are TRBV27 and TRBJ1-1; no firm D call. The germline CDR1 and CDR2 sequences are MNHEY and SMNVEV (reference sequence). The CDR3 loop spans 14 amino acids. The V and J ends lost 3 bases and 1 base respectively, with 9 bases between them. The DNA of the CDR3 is TGTGCCAGCAGTTTCGAAGCGGCGAACACTGAAGCTTTCTTT. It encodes CASSFEAANTEAFF.

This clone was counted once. Here the CDR3 DNA reads TGTGCCAGCAGCTGGACTAGCGGGAGCTCCTACAATGAGCAGTTCTTC. Amino acid sequence: CASSWTSGSSYNEQFF. The chain is built from TRBV5-6 and TRBJ2-1; 13 nucleotides agree with TRBD2. With V trimmed by 3 bases and J by 0 bases, 0 bases remained unmatched. Germline CDR1 and CDR2: SGHDT and YYEEEE. The CDR3 spans 16 residues.

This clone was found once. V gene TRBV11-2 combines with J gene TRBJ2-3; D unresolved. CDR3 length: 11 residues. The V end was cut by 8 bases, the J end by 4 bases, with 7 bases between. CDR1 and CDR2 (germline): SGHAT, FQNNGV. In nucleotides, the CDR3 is TGTGCCAGCCTAAGGTCAGATACGCAGTATTTT. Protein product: CASLRSDTQYF. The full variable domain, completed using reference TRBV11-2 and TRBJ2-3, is EAGVAQSPRYKIIEKRQSVAFWCNPISGHATLYWYQQILGQGPKLLIQFQNNGVVDDSQLPKDRFSAERLKGVDSTLKIQPAKLEDSAVYLCASLRSDTQYFGPGTRLTVL.

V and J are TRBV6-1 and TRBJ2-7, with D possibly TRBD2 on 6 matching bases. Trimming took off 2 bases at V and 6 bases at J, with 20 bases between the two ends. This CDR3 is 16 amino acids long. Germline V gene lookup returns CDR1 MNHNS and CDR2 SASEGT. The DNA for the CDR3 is TGTGCCAGCAGTGAAAACCCCCCCGGACTACCTAGCGAGCAGTACTTC. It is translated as CASSENPPGLPSEQYF.

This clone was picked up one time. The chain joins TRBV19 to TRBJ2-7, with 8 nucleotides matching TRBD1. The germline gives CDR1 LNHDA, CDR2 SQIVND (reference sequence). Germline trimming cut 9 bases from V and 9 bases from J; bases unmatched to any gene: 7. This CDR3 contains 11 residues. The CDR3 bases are TGTGCCAGCCGCAGGGGGCGAGTGCAGTACTTC. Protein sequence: CASRRGRVQYF.

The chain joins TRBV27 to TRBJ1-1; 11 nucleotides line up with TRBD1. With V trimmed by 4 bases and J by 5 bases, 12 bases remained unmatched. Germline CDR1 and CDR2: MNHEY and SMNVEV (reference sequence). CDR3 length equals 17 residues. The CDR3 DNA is TGTGCCAGCAGTTCACAACCGGGACAGGGGGTTTGGACTGAAGCTTTCTTT. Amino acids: CASSSQPGQGVWTEAFF.

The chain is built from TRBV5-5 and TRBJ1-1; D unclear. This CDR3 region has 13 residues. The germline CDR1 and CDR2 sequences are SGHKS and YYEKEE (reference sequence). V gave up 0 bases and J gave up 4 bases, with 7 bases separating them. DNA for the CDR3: TGTGCCAGCAGCTTGGTCCCCGGCACTGAAGCTTTCTTT. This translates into CASSLVPGTEAFF.

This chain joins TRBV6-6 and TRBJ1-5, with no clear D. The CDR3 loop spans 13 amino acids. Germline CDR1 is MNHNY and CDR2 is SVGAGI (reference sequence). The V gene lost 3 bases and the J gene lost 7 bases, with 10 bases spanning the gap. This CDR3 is CASSYYSPQPQHF. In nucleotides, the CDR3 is TGTGCCAGCAGTTATTACAGTCCGCAGCCCCAGCATTTT.

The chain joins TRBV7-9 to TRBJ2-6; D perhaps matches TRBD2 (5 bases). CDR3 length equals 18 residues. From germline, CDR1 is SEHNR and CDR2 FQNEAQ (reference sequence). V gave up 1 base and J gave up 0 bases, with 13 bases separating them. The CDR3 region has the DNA TGTGCCAGCAGCTTAGGCGCAGTGGGAGACTCTGGGGCCAACGTCCTGACTTTC. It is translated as CASSLGAVGDSGANVLTF.